The 24 T cell receptor beta chains reported below all come from one sample, sequenced in a study of cytotoxic CD8 clonotypes in ibrutinib-treated CLL. TCRdb keeps only in-frame clones here, not all; method: immunoSEQ multiplex PCR. Of around 200,000 clones in the sample, about four fifths were seen once. The sample in question was PBMCs, obtained after 12 months of ibrutinib treatment. The source is a human donor with chronic lymphocytic leukemia.

This chain links TRBV27 with TRBJ2-6; 14 positions agree with TRBD2. The CDR3 extends over 15 amino acids. Germline V lookup: CDR1 MNHEY, CDR2 SMNVEV (reference sequence). J gave up 13 bases and V 3 bases, and 5 bases lay outside the gene matches. The CDR3, as DNA: TGTGCCAGCAGTTTGGGGACTAGCGGGAGATTTGTCCTGACTTTC. Translating it yields CASSLGTSGRFVLTF.

This clone was seen only a few times. The gene calls are TRBV2 and TRBJ2-7; no firm D call. The CDR3 runs to 12 residues. Germline values: CDR1 SNHLY, CDR2 FYNNEI. Trimming removed 3 bases from V and 1 base from J, with 4 bases in between. CDR3 protein: CASSDRSYEQYF. CDR3 DNA: TGTGCCAGCAGTGACAGATCCTACGAGCAGTACTTC.

J is TRBJ2-7 and V is TRBV4-1; 9 bases match TRBD2. J was trimmed by 2 bases and V by 5 bases; bases with no gene match: 7. Germline values: CDR1 MGHRA, CDR2 YSYEKL. The CDR3 is 15 amino acids. CDR3 coding DNA: TGCGCCAGCAGCTTGAGCGGGGGGCAAACCTACGAGCAGTACTTC. Translating it yields CASSLSGGQTYEQYF.

This clone has just one count. The CDR3 here is CASSQVVSGGAHEQFF. The CDR3 DNA sequence: TGTGCCAGCAGCCAAGTCGTCAGCGGGGGGGCGCATGAGCAGTTCTTC. The rearrangement joins TRBV4-2 to TRBJ2-1, with 10 bases identical to TRBD2. V lost 1 base, J lost 8 bases, and 8 bases stayed unmatched. The length of the CDR3 is 16 residues. CDR1 and CDR2 from the germline V gene are LGHNA and YNFKEQ.

This sequence joins TRBV4-2 and TRBJ2-2, with D possibly TRBD2 on 6 matching bases. The CDR3 length is 15 residues. CDR1 is LGHNA and CDR2 is YNFKEQ in the germline V gene. Trimming left V 2 bases short and J 6 bases short, with 13 bases between. The CDR3 sequence is CASSQRRADSGELFF. DNA for the CDR3: TGTGCCAGCAGCCAAAGGAGGGCCGATTCCGGGGAGCTGTTTTTT.

The chain uses TRBV19 and TRBJ2-4; D uncertain. Trimming took off 3 bases at V and 2 bases at J, with 8 bases between the two ends. In germline, CDR1 is LNHDA, CDR2 SQIVND (reference sequence). The CDR3 has 14 residues. The CDR3 nucleotides read TGTGCCAGTAGTATTGGCTCCTCCAAAAACATTCAGTACTTC. Encoded protein: CASSIGSSKNIQYF.

The chain uses TRBV6-5 and TRBJ1-2, with 8 bases lining up with TRBD1. J gave up 7 bases and V 5 bases, and 9 bases lay outside the gene matches. CDR1 and CDR2 from the germline V gene are MNHEY and SVGAGI. This CDR3 is 14 amino acids long. CDR3 loop: CASSEGQGAGGYTF. CDR3 DNA: TGTGCCAGCAGTGAAGGTCAGGGGGCGGGTGGCTACACCTTC.

This clone occurred once. V and J are TRBV27 and TRBJ1-2, with D possibly being TRBD1 (6 bases). V dropped 3 bases and J dropped 6 bases, with 11 bases sitting between them. CDR3 length equals 13 residues. Germline CDR1 and CDR2: MNHEY and SMNVEV (reference sequence). In DNA form, the CDR3 reads TGTGCCAGCAGTTTCCTACAGGGAGATGGCTACACCTTC. Translation: CASSFLQGDGYTF.

This clone has a single count. Within the sample, other DNA sequences also encode this same CDR3. This chain links TRBV5-1 with TRBJ2-1; D may match TRBD1 or TRBD2 (7 bases each). Germline V lookup: CDR1 SGHRS, CDR2 YFSETQ. CDR3 length: 14 amino acids. Trimming stripped 4 bases from V and 4 bases from J, with 12 bases between. DNA for the CDR3: TGCGCCAGCAGCGGGGGGGACAGTTACAATGAGCAGTTCTTC. The encoded protein is CASSGGDSYNEQFF.

CDR3 loop: CASSEQGGIGYGYTF. The CDR3 nucleotides read TGTGCCAGCAGTGAACAGGGGGGGATCGGCTATGGCTACACCTTC. The chain combines TRBV28 with TRBJ1-2; 8 nucleotides align to TRBD1. After removal of 5 bases from V and 4 bases from J, the junction contained 9 bases not matched to a gene. This CDR3 region has 15 residues. CDR1 MDHEN and CDR2 SYDVKM come from the germline V gene.

The gene calls are TRBV5-8 and TRBJ1-1; D gene ambiguous. Germline CDR1 reads SGHTS; CDR2 reads YDEGEE. Trimming shortened V by 3 bases and J by 0 bases, and 6 bases separated the two germline ends. The CDR3 contains 13 residues. CDR3 DNA sequence: TGTGCCAGCAGCTCTCAAGTGAACACTGAAGCTTTCTTT. Translated, it gives CASSSQVNTEAFF.

The chain employs TRBV5-1 and TRBJ2-1; TRBD2 matches at 10 bases. This CDR3 region has 16 residues. The J segment lost 7 bases and the V segment lost 3 bases, leaving 10 bases of the junction unmatched. Germline lookup yields CDR1 SGHRS and CDR2 YFSETQ. The chain's CDR3 is CASSSLSGAGGNEQFF. The CDR3 DNA follows: TGCGCCAGCAGCTCGCTTTCGGGAGCGGGGGGGAATGAGCAGTTCTTC.

The chain combines TRBV10-2 with TRBJ1-2; no firm D call. This CDR3 has 12 amino acids. V was shortened by 3 bases and J by 5 bases, with 7 bases between the two germline ends. Looked up from germline, CDR1 is WSHSY and CDR2 is SAAADI. The CDR3 DNA sequence: TGCGCCAGCAGTGAACTGCAATATGGCTACACCTTC. This gives the protein CASSELQYGYTF.

This clone was seen only a few times. CDR3 in amino acids: CASRTGRAEQYF. As DNA, the CDR3 is TGTGCCAGCAGGACCGGACGGGCCGAGCAGTACTTC. The rearrangement uses TRBV6-5 and TRBJ2-7, with D unclear. This CDR3 comprises 12 residues. V dropped 6 bases and J dropped 6 bases, with 12 bases sitting between them. The germline gives CDR1 MNHEY, CDR2 SVGAGI.

This clone showed up just once. V usage is TRBV19 and J usage is TRBJ1-1; D unclear. Per germline, CDR1 LNHDA and CDR2 SQIVND (reference sequence). V gave up 8 bases and J gave up 0 bases, with 10 bases separating them. This CDR3 has 13 residues. In DNA form, the CDR3 reads TGTGCCAGTCAGACATTACTGAACACTGAAGCTTTCTTT. Amino acid sequence: CASQTLLNTEAFF.

This clone has more than one count but fewer than ten. The chain has TRBV27 and TRBJ1-2; possible D gene TRBD1, 5 bases. The germline V and J ends were trimmed by 5 bases and 4 bases, with 17 bases remaining between them. The CDR3 is made up of 15 amino acids. The V gene's germline CDR1 is MNHEY and CDR2 SMNVEV (reference sequence). CDR3 nucleotides: TGTGCCAGCAGTCGGAGGGGAGAGACGGTCTATGGCTACACCTTC. Translating gives CASSRRGETVYGYTF.

This chain connects TRBV28 to TRBJ1-5; D is ambiguous. The CDR3 contains 15 residues. Trimming shortened V by 10 bases and J by 3 bases, and 19 bases separated the two germline ends. CDR1 is MDHEN, CDR2 SYDVKM, per germline. DNA of the CDR3: TGTGCCACCTCCCCTGCGGCAGGTACCAATCAGCCCCAGCATTTT. Translating gives CATSPAAGTNQPQHF.

This chain uses TRBV9 with TRBJ2-7; D is possibly TRBD2 (6 bases). Trimming removed 4 bases from V and 3 bases from J, with 17 bases in between. Germline V gene sequence: CDR1 SGDLS, CDR2 YYNGEE. CDR3 size: 15 residues. DNA for the CDR3: TGTGCCAGCAGCCCCACCGGGGACTGGCTCTACGAGCAGTACTTC. Amino acids: CASSPTGDWLYEQYF.

This clone was detected a few times. The rearrangement joins TRBV4-1 to TRBJ2-1; TRBD1 or TRBD2 may be the D gene (6 bases each). The CDR3 covers 15 residues. CDR1 and CDR2 from the germline V gene are MGHRA and YSYEKL. Deletions cut 6 bases from V and 4 bases from J, with 16 bases between. CDR3 sequence: CASRLTGRSYNEQFF. In DNA, the CDR3 is TGCGCCAGCAGACTAACAGGGAGGTCATACAATGAGCAGTTCTTC.

J is TRBJ1-1 and V is TRBV4-2; 8 nucleotides line up with TRBD1. Looked up from germline, CDR1 is LGHNA and CDR2 is YNFKEQ. The CDR3 has 14 amino acids. J was trimmed by 3 bases and V by 3 bases; bases with no gene match: 3. CDR3: CASSQDRVHTEAFF. The CDR3, as DNA: TGTGCCAGCAGCCAGGACAGGGTACACACTGAAGCTTTCTTT.

This clone was observed a few times. This chain links TRBV27 with TRBJ2-2, with a weak D call TRBD1 (5 bases). Germline loops: CDR1 MNHEY, CDR2 SMNVEV (reference sequence). V was shortened by 8 bases and J by 2 bases, with 12 bases between the two germline ends. CDR3 length: 14 amino acids. This CDR3 is CASRWTLNTGELFF. CDR3 coding DNA: TGTGCCAGCCGGTGGACATTAAACACCGGGGAGCTGTTTTTT.

This chain joins TRBV18 and TRBJ2-3, with TRBD2 matching over 12 bases. J gave up 7 bases and V 1 base, and 6 bases lay outside the gene matches. Per germline, CDR1 KGHSH and CDR2 LQKENI. The CDR3 has 16 amino acids. CDR3 bases: TGTGCCAGCTCACCACGTCTAGCGGGAGGGAGAAATACGCAGTATTTT. Encoded protein: CASSPRLAGGRNTQYF.

The V gene is TRBV28, the J gene TRBJ2-5; the D gene could be TRBD1 or TRBD2 (5 bases each). Germline V gene sequence: CDR1 MDHEN, CDR2 SYDVKM. The CDR3 runs 16 residues. V was pared by 6 bases and J by 1 base, with 18 bases between. The CDR3 region is CASSRPRDGPQETQYF. The CDR3 region has the DNA TGTGCCAGCAGCCGTCCTCGGGACGGCCCCCAAGAGACCCAGTACTTC.

V is TRBV4-2 and J is TRBJ2-7; D might be TRBD2 (6 bases). Looked up from germline, CDR1 is LGHNA and CDR2 is YNFKEQ. The CDR3 is 15 amino acids. Trimming cost V 1 base and J 1 base, with 11 bases left between them. The CDR3 sequence: CASSQARLVSYEQYF. CDR3 nucleotide sequence: TGTGCCAGCAGCCAAGCCAGACTAGTATCCTACGAGCAGTACTTC.